Presented here are 5 T cell receptor beta chains from one specimen sequenced in a study of regulatory and conventional T cells in RAG deficiency. The method was immunoSEQ multiplex PCR; TCRdb's version includes in-frame clones alone and lacks a portion of them. This sample has roughly 32,000 clones; about 96% occur once, and the top ten carry 0.3% to 0.45%. Blood CD4+ CD25-low CD127-high conventional T cells supplied the genomic DNA template. The sample was also reused in another study, on regulatory T cells. Per that paper: The primer mix had 52 TRBV and 13 TRBJ primers.

Sequenced sample: CD25- CD4+ T cells sorted from blood. The receptors originated from a human donor in good health.

This chain joins TRBV28 and TRBJ1-4, with D perhaps TRBD1 (6 bases). The ends were cut back, 6 bases at V and 7 bases at J, with 21 bases in the middle. There are 16 residues in the CDR3. Germline CDR1 MDHEN, CDR2 SYDVKM. CDR3 bases: TGTGCCAGCAGCGCCGTTTTGGGGGCCGGCCGTGAAAAACTGTTTTTT. This codes for CASSAVLGAGREKLFF.

The rearrangement uses TRBV29-1 and TRBJ1-1, with D possibly TRBD1 on 6 matching bases. CDR3 length: 14 amino acids. In germline, CDR1 is SQVTM, CDR2 ANQGSEA. The V end lost 1 base, the J end lost 4 bases, and 13 bases lay between the germline ends. Here the CDR3 reads CSVEVQGLSTEAFF. The CDR3 nucleotides read TGCAGCGTTGAAGTACAGGGTTTGAGCACTGAAGCTTTCTTT.

The chain links TRBV7-2 to TRBJ2-1; D ambiguous. This CDR3 region has 12 residues. V gave up 6 bases and J gave up 6 bases, with 9 bases separating them. Germline CDR1 is SGHTA and CDR2 is FQGNSA. The CDR3 spells CASSLVRNEQFF. CDR3 bases: TGTGCCAGCAGTCTAGTCCGCAATGAGCAGTTCTTC.

The chain couples TRBV9 to TRBJ1-4; no definite D call. The germline V and J ends were trimmed by 2 bases and 8 bases, with 10 bases remaining between them. From germline, CDR1 is SGDLS and CDR2 YYNGEE. The CDR3 extends over 13 amino acids. CDR3 loop: CASSVRSGEKLFF. The DNA of the CDR3 is TGTGCCAGCAGCGTTCGATCGGGGGAAAAACTGTTTTTT.

V gene TRBV6-1 combines with J gene TRBJ1-5, with D unresolved. The CDR3 totals 14 residues. V lost 4 bases, J lost 0 bases, and 7 bases lay in between. Germline V gene data show CDR1 as MNHNS and CDR2 as SASEGT. The CDR3: CASSGQYSNQPQHF. CDR3 DNA sequence: TGTGCCAGCAGTGGACAATATAGCAATCAGCCCCAGCATTTT.